A selection of T cell receptor beta chains follows, all from one sample in a study of blood T cells in healthy people across ages. TCRdb used MiXCR to reprocess the 5' RACE reads, holding one entry per CDR3 protein. This sample has some 370,000 distinct CDR3 sequences, with 52% found just once. Sequencing used blood. Source of these receptors: a man in his sixties in good health. Both conserved end residues are part of each CDR3. Fields, in order: D gene, J gene, clone size, V gene, CDR3 DNA, CDR3 protein. The D gene is left open where the match is weak. Size is stated for part of the rows, as once, few or many counts, or as a class when the clone is expanded.

>-|TRBJ2-1|many|TRBV12-3/TRBV12-4
TGTGCCAGCAGGTTCCACAATGAGCAGTTCTTC
CASRFHNEQFF
>-|TRBJ2-7|-|TRBV20-1
TGCAGTGCTAGAGATGGGGGCAGGGGGGCCTACAATGAGCAGTACTTC
CSARDGGRGAYNEQYF
>-|TRBJ1-5|few|TRBV27
TGTGCCAGCAGTTTCTCGCGGGGTTATCAGCCCCAGCATTTT
CASSFSRGYQPQHF
>TRBD2|TRBJ2-3|-|TRBV7-2
TGTGCCAGCAGCTTCGGATGGGGGACTAGCCAAGATACGCAGTATTTT
CASSFGWGTSQDTQYF
>-|TRBJ1-6|-|TRBV10-3
TGTGCCGTCAGCAGGGAGGAAAGTAATTCACCCCTCCACTTT
CAVSREESNSPLHF
>-|TRBJ2-1|-|TRBV7-6
TGTGCCAGCAGCTTTATAACAGGCGATAGCTCCTACAATGAGCAGTTCTTC
CASSFITGDSSYNEQFF
>-|TRBJ2-1|-|TRBV20-1
TGCAGTGCTAGGAGGGTCAGCGCCGGGAGCAATGAGCAGTTCTTC
CSARRVSAGSNEQFF
>TRBD1|TRBJ1-4|few|TRBV2
TGTGCCAGCAGCCAGACAGGGGGAAAACTGTTTTTT
CASSQTGGKLFF
>TRBD1|TRBJ1-5|-|TRBV10-2
TGCGCCAGCCGCCGGACAGGAAATTCCAATCAGCCCCAGCATTTT
CASRRTGNSNQPQHF
>TRBD1|TRBJ2-1|-|TRBV7-2
TGTGCCAGCAGCTCCAACAGGGGTGAGCAGTTCTTC
CASSSNRGEQFF
>-|TRBJ1-2|once|TRBV20-1
TGCAGTGCTAGTATCCCAGGGGAGAGAGGCTACACCTTC
CSASIPGERGYTF
>-|TRBJ2-3|few|TRBV12-3/TRBV12-4
TGTGCCAGCAGTCCCCCGACAGCGCCCCCAGATACGCAGTATTTT
CASSPPTAPPDTQYF
>TRBD2|TRBJ2-3|-|TRBV7-9
TGTGCCAGCAGCTTAGGAACTAGCGGGGCCACGCAGTATTTT
CASSLGTSGATQYF
>-|TRBJ2-1|-|TRBV29-1
TGCAGCGTTGACGAGAGGGATCGGTCCAATGAGCAGTTCTTC
CSVDERDRSNEQFF
>TRBD1|TRBJ2-7|-|TRBV6-1
TGTGCCAGCAGCCTTCAAGGGACAGGGGCGTACGAGCAGTACTTC
CASSLQGTGAYEQYF
>-|TRBJ2-4|few|TRBV20-1
TGCAGTGCTAGCCCTAGCGCCGGGAGAAACATTCAGTACTTC
CSASPSAGRNIQYF
>-|TRBJ1-1|-|TRBV12-3/TRBV12-4
TGTGCCAGCAGTGTCGCGGGGGGGAGGACTGAAGCTTTCTTT
CASSVAGGRTEAFF
>-|TRBJ2-3|-|TRBV2
TGTGCCAGCAGTGCCAGGGGGGGCCGCAGGGGAGATACGCAGTATTTT
CASSARGGRRGDTQYF
>TRBD1|TRBJ2-7|-|TRBV29-1
TGCAGCCTCCGGACAGGATCCTACGAGCAGTACTTC
CSLRTGSYEQYF
>-|TRBJ1-5|-|TRBV27
TGTGCCAGCAGTTTATCGTCAGGGTCGAGTCAGCCCCAGCATTTT
CASSLSSGSSQPQHF
>-|TRBJ2-7|-|TRBV6-2/TRBV6-3
TGTACCAGCAGCCTCCGAATGAACGAGCAGTACTTC
CTSSLRMNEQYF
>TRBD1|TRBJ2-3|-|TRBV5-5
TGTGCCAGCAGCTTCGGACAGGCCCGTGGGAGCACAGATACGCAGTATTTT
CASSFGQARGSTDTQYF
>TRBD1|TRBJ1-1|-|TRBV20-1
TGCAGTGCTCGAGACAGGGATGAAGCTTTCTTT
CSARDRDEAFF
>TRBD2|TRBJ2-3|-|TRBV4-2
TGTGCCAGCAGCCAAGTCGCGCGGGGGGTTCCAGATACGCAGTATTTT
CASSQVARGVPDTQYF
>TRBD1|TRBJ2-4|-|TRBV4-3
TGCGCCAGCAGCCAGGGGACAGGGAAAAACATTCAGTACTTC
CASSQGTGKNIQYF
>-|TRBJ2-5|-|TRBV5-5
TGTGCCAGCAGCTTGGTCGCAGGGAATGTGGAGACCCAGTACTTC
CASSLVAGNVETQYF
>-|TRBJ1-2|-|TRBV6-5
TGTGCCAGCAGTAGCCGGGCGGGCCCGGGGAGTGGCTACACCTTC
CASSSRAGPGSGYTF
>-|TRBJ2-1|-|TRBV29-1
TGCAGCGTGATTGGGTTCAATGAGCAGTTCTTC
CSVIGFNEQFF
>-|TRBJ2-5|few|TRBV6-1
TGTGCCAGCAGTCCCTCTAGGGGGGTAGAGACCCAGTACTTC
CASSPSRGVETQYF
>-|TRBJ2-7|-|TRBV9
TGTGCCAGCAGCGTAGGCCCCCGGGGGACAAATTACGAGCAGTACTTC
CASSVGPRGTNYEQYF
>-|TRBJ2-7|few|TRBV28
TGTGCCAGCAGGAGGAGCTCCTACGAGCAGTACTTC
CASRRSSYEQYF
>TRBD2|TRBJ2-4|many|TRBV18
TGTGCCAGCTCACCCGGGGGGGGTGTCGAAAACATTCAGTACTTC
CASSPGGGVENIQYF
>-|TRBJ2-1|once|TRBV20-1
TGCAGTGCTACCCTCGGCTCCTACAATGAGCAGTTCTTC
CSATLGSYNEQFF
>TRBD1|TRBJ2-5|-|TRBV28
TGTGCCAGCAGACCGACCGGGGGACAGGGGAGAGAGACCCAGTACTTC
CASRPTGGQGRETQYF
>-|TRBJ2-3|once|TRBV5-1
TGCGCCAGCAGCTTGGAACCAGGCCGTGGCACAGATATGCAGTATTTT
CASSLEPGRGTDMQYF
>-|TRBJ1-4|-|TRBV20-1
TGCAGTGCTAGAGATCATACTGGTGCAGGGATAGATGAAAAACTGTTTTTT
CSARDHTGAGIDEKLFF
>TRBD2|TRBJ2-1|-|TRBV27
TGTGCCAGCAGTTTGGCCGGGGGGGCCAGTGAGCAGTTCTTC
CASSLAGGASEQFF
>-|TRBJ2-5|-|TRBV29-1
TGCAGCGTTGAAGATCAAGGGGGTGGGGAGACCCAGTACTTC
CSVEDQGGGETQYF
>TRBD1|TRBJ2-3|-|TRBV5-5
TGTGCTAGCAGCTTAGGGACAGGACTAGATACGCAGTATTTT
CASSLGTGLDTQYF
>TRBD1|TRBJ2-1|-|TRBV20-1
TGCAGTGCCCGACAGGGAAGGAGGAATGAGCAGTTCTTC
CSARQGRRNEQFF
>-|TRBJ2-6|few|TRBV13
TGTGCCAGCAGCCAATTCAGGTTCTCTGGGGCCAACGTCCTGACTTTC
CASSQFRFSGANVLTF
>TRBD2|TRBJ2-3|-|TRBV30
TGTGCCTGGAGCCGACTAGCGGGATCCACAGATACGCAGTATTTT
CAWSRLAGSTDTQYF
>-|TRBJ2-1|-|TRBV4-2
TGTGCCAGCAGCCAAGTTGACCGATACAATGAGCAGTTCTTC
CASSQVDRYNEQFF
>TRBD2|TRBJ2-7|-|TRBV12-3/TRBV12-4
TGTGCCAGCAGTGAGATAGCGGGGGGGCCCATCAATGAGCAGTACTTC
CASSEIAGGPINEQYF
>-|TRBJ2-7|once|TRBV5-1
TGCGCCAGCAGCTTGGAGATCTACAGCTACAATGAGCAGTACTTC
CASSLEIYSYNEQYF
>TRBD2|TRBJ2-3|-|TRBV20-1
TGCAGTGCCCCTGGACTAGCGGGAGGGAAAGATACGCAGTATTTT
CSAPGLAGGKDTQYF
>-|TRBJ1-2|-|TRBV20-1
TGCAGTGCTAGGGTCGGCACCTTC
CSARVGTF
>TRBD1|TRBJ1-2|-|TRBV12-3/TRBV12-4
TGTGCCAGCAGGGGGACAGTAGGTGGCTACACCTTC
CASRGTVGGYTF
>-|TRBJ2-2|-|TRBV2
TGTGCCAGCAGTGAGCGGCAGCAAACCGGGGAGCTGTTTTTT
CASSERQQTGELFF
>-|TRBJ2-1|-|TRBV6-2/TRBV6-3
TGTGCCAGCAGTTACTTTGCGGGTTACAATGAGCAGTTCTTC
CASSYFAGYNEQFF
>-|TRBJ1-2|-|TRBV29-1
TGCAGCGTTGATTCAACTAACTATGGCTACACCTTC
CSVDSTNYGYTF
>-|TRBJ1-2|-|TRBV28
TGTGCCAGCAGTTTATGGGTCAGGGCTCATGGCTACACCTTC
CASSLWVRAHGYTF